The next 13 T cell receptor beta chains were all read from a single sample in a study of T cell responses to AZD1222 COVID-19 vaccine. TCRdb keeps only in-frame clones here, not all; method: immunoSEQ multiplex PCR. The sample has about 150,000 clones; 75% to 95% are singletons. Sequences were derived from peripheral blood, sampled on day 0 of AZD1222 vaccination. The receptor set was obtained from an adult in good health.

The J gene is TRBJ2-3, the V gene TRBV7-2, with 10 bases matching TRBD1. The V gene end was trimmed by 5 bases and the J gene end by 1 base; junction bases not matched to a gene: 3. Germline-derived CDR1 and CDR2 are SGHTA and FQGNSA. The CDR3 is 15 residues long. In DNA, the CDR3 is TGTGCCAGCAGCGTCGGGACAGGGGGCACAGATACGCAGTATTTT. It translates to CASSVGTGGTDTQYF.

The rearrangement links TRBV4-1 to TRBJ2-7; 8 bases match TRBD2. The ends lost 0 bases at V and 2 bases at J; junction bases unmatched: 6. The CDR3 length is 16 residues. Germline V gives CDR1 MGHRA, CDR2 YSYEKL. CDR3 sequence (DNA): TGCGCCAGCAGCCAAGATCGAACTAGCGGAACCTACGAGCAGTACTTC. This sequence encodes CASSQDRTSGTYEQYF.

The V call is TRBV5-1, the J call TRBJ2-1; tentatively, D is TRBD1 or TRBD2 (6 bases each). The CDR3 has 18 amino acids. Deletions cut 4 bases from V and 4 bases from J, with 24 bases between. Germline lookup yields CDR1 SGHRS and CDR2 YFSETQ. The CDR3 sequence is CASSRASLFGGQYNEQFF. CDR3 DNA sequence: TGCGCCAGCAGCCGGGCGAGTCTTTTCGGGGGCCAATACAATGAGCAGTTCTTC.

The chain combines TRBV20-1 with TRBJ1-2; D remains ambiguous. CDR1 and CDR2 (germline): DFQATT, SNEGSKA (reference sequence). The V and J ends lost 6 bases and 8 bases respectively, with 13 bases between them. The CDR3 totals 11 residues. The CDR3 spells CSAPINKGYTF. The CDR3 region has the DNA TGCAGTGCCCCCATCAACAAGGGCTACACCTTC.

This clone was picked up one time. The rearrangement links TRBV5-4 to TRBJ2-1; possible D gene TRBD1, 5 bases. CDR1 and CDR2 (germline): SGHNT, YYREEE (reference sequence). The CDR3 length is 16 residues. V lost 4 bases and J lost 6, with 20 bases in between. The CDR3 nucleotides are TGTGCCAGCAGCCACCCCGAAACAGGAAGAGGCAATGAGCAGTTCTTC. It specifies CASSHPETGRGNEQFF.

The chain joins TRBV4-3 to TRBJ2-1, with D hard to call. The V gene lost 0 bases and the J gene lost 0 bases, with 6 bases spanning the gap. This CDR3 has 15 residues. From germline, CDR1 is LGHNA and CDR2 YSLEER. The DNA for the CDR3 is TGCGCCAGCAGCCAAGATCTAAGCTCCTACAATGAGCAGTTCTTC. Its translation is CASSQDLSSYNEQFF.

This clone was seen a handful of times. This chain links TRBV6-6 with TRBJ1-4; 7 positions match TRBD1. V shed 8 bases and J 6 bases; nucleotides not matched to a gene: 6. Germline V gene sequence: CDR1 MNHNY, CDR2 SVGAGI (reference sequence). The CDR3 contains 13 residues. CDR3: CASGRGEDEKLFF. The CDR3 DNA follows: TGTGCCAGCGGCAGGGGGGAAGATGAAAAACTGTTTTTT.

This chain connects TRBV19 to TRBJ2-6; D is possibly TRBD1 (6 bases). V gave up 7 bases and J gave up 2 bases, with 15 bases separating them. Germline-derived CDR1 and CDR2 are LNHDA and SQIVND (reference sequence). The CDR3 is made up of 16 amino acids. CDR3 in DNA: TGTGCCAGTAAGGCCAGGGGACAAGCTGGGGCCAACGTCCTGACTTTC. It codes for CASKARGQAGANVLTF.

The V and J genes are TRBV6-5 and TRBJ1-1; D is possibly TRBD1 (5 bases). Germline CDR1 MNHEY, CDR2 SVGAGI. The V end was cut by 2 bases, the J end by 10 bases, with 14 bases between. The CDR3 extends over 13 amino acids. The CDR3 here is CASSYERQGGAFF. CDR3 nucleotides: TGTGCCAGCAGTTACGAGCGGCAGGGTGGAGCTTTCTTT.

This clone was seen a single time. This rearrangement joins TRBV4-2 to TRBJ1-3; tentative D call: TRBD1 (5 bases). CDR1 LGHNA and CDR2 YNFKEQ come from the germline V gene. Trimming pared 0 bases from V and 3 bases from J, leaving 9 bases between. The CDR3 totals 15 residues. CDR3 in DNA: TGTGCCAGCAGCCAAGAAGGAGGGGTTGGAAACACCATATATTTT. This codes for CASSQEGGVGNTIYF.

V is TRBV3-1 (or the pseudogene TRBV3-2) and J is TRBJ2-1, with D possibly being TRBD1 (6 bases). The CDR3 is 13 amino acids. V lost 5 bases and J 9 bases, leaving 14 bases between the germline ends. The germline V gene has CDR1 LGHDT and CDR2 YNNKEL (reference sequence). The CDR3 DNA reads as TGTGCCAGCAGCTACAGGGAGTCTGGTGAGCAGTTCTTC. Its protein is CASSYRESGEQFF.

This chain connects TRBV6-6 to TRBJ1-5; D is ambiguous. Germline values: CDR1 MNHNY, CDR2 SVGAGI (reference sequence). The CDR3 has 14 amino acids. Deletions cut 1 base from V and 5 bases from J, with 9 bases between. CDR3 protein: CASSYLKRDQPQHF. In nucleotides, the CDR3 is TGTGCCAGCAGTTACTTGAAAAGGGATCAGCCCCAGCATTTT.

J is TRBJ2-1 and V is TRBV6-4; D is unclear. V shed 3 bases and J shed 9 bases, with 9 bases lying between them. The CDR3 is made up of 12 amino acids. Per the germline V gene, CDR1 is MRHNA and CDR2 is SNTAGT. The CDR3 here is CASSEEFGEQFF. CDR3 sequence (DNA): TGTGCCAGCAGTGAAGAATTCGGTGAGCAGTTCTTC.